This is a list of T cell receptor beta chains from one sample in a study of T cells in tuberculosis. Profiling relied on immunoSEQ multiplex PCR, and the TCRdb table lists in-frame clones only, not all of them. The table records approximately 29,000 clones, 90% of them present only once. Sequencing was carried out using PBMCs. The receptor set was obtained from a donor between 10 and 29 years old with latent tuberculosis or without tuberculosis infection. Both conserved end residues are part of each CDR3. The D gene is left open where the match is weak. Not all rows give a size; the values are once, few, many and, for expanded clones, a class.

CDR3nt,CDR3aa,j_gene,v_gene,abundance,d_gene
TGCGCCAGCAGCTTGGAGGGGACTAGCTGGGGCACAGATACGCAGTATTTT,CASSLEGTSWGTDTQYF,TRBJ2-3,TRBV5-1,once,TRBD2
TGTGCCAGCAGCGAATCGGTGGCAGGTAGATCACCCCTCCACTTT,CASSESVAGRSPLHF,TRBJ1-6,TRBV27,.,.
TGTGCCAGCAGCGCAAAGGGGACAGGGCTTAACTATGGCTACACCTTC,CASSAKGTGLNYGYTF,TRBJ1-2,TRBV9,.,TRBD1
TGTGCCAGCAGCTTTAGTGGGGGGGCCCCAGATACGCAGTATTTT,CASSFSGGAPDTQYF,TRBJ2-3,TRBV5-6,.,.
TGCGCCAGCAGCCTGGGACAGGGGAATGAGCAGTTCTTC,CASSLGQGNEQFF,TRBJ2-1,TRBV5-1,.,TRBD1
TGTGCCAGCAGCGTCGGGACAGGATCCATGAACACTGAAGCTTTCTTT,CASSVGTGSMNTEAFF,TRBJ1-1,TRBV9,.,TRBD1
TGTGCCAGCAGCGTAGACAGATATATCTATGGCTACACCTTC,CASSVDRYIYGYTF,TRBJ1-2,TRBV9,.,.
TGTGCCAGCAGTGAAGGCCCGGAGGTTGATGGCTACACCTTC,CASSEGPEVDGYTF,TRBJ1-2,TRBV6-1,.,.
TGTGCCAGCAGTGAATTTCATCTCGCGAATGAGCAGTTCTTC,CASSEFHLANEQFF,TRBJ2-1,TRBV6-1,.,.
TGTGCCAGCAGCTTCGAGGACAGCAAAAACATTCAGTACTTC,CASSFEDSKNIQYF,TRBJ2-4,TRBV13,.,.
TGTGCCAGCTCACCACCGGGACAGGGAACGGCCTTAACTGAAAAACTGTTTTTT,CASSPPGQGTALTEKLFF,TRBJ1-4,TRBV18,.,TRBD1
TGTGCCAGCAGCTTAGGGAGCAACACTGAAGCTTTCTTT,CASSLGSNTEAFF,TRBJ1-1,TRBV5-6,.,.
TGTGCCAGCAGCTTAGGGCGGGGGTACCAAGAGACCCAGTACTTC,CASSLGRGYQETQYF,TRBJ2-5,TRBV7-9,.,TRBD2
TGTGCCAGCAGTTACGACACATATCAGCCCCAGCATTTT,CASSYDTYQPQHF,TRBJ1-5,TRBV6-5,.,.
TGCGCCAGCAGCCAAGATCCCCCTGAGACAGGCTACAATGAGCAGTTCTTC,CASSQDPPETGYNEQFF,TRBJ2-1,TRBV4-1,.,.
TGTGCCAGCAGCGTAGAACAGGTGATCGGGGAGCTGTTTTTT,CASSVEQVIGELFF,TRBJ2-2,TRBV9,.,.
TGTGCCAGCAGCCACGACAGACAGGGGGATGGCTACACCTTC,CASSHDRQGDGYTF,TRBJ1-2,TRBV7-2,few,TRBD1
TGCGCCAGCAGCTTGTCCGGGGATGGCTACACCTTC,CASSLSGDGYTF,TRBJ1-2,TRBV5-1,.,.
TGTGCCAGCAGCGCAGAATCGACAGGGCCCGAAGCTTTCTTT,CASSAESTGPEAFF,TRBJ1-1,TRBV7-9,.,TRBD1
TGTGCCAGCACTCCCGCGGGGGGGCCCAAAGATACGCAGTATTTT,CASTPAGGPKDTQYF,TRBJ2-3,TRBV25-1,.,TRBD2
TGCGCCAGTAAAACCGGGGGTAACAATGAGCAGTTCTTC,CASKTGGNNEQFF,TRBJ2-1,TRBV4-1,.,.
TGTGCCAGCAGTTTCGCGGGCCTCCGGCAGGGCTACACCTTC,CASSFAGLRQGYTF,TRBJ1-2,TRBV6-5,.,.
TGTGCCAGCAGCTCCGGGACAGGGGCAGGTTCACCCCTCCACTTT,CASSSGTGAGSPLHF,TRBJ1-6,TRBV5-6,.,TRBD1
TGTGCCAGCATCACAGACAGGGTTCAAGAGACCCAGTACTTC,CASITDRVQETQYF,TRBJ2-5,TRBV27,.,TRBD1
TGTGCCAGCAGTTTCCCCCAAGGGGGCCAGGGCGAGCAGTACTTC,CASSFPQGGQGEQYF,TRBJ2-7,TRBV6-5,.,TRBD1
TGTGCCAGCAGCTTAGCCTTGCGGGGGGGCTCCGATGAGCAGTTCTTC,CASSLALRGGSDEQFF,TRBJ2-1,TRBV7-6,.,TRBD2
TGCGCCAGCAGCTTGTCTAGCGGCAAAGAGACCCAGTACTTC,CASSLSSGKETQYF,TRBJ2-5,TRBV5-1,.,TRBD2
TGTGCCAGTAGTAATGGCGGGGGCAACACTGAAGCTTTCTTT,CASSNGGGNTEAFF,TRBJ1-1,TRBV19,.,.
TGTGCCAGCTCACCGGGACAGAATCCTGGCTACACCTTC,CASSPGQNPGYTF,TRBJ1-2,TRBV18,medium-sized,TRBD1
TGTGCCAGCAGCCGGGCGACAGGCCCCTCCTACGAGCAGTACTTC,CASSRATGPSYEQYF,TRBJ2-7,TRBV9,.,.
TGTGCCAGCAGTGCATGGGGGGGGGAGTACAATGAGCAGTTCTTC,CASSAWGGEYNEQFF,TRBJ2-1,TRBV27,.,TRBD2
TGTGCCAGCAGCTGGGACGGGATGGGAGGAGAGCAGTACTTC,CASSWDGMGGEQYF,TRBJ2-7,TRBV7-2,.,.
TGTGCCAGCAGCGGTGGAGTTGAAGCTTTCTTT,CASSGGVEAFF,TRBJ1-1,TRBV9,.,.
TGCGCCAGCAGCCAGCCGACAGGGGTGGAGGCCGAGCAGTACTTC,CASSQPTGVEAEQYF,TRBJ2-7,TRBV4-1,once,TRBD1
TGTGCCAGCAGCCCCACGAGTAGTTGGACTGAAGCTTTCTTT,CASSPTSSWTEAFF,TRBJ1-1,TRBV13,few,.
TGCAGCGTTGACCCCGCGGCCTGGTGGGGACAGGTTTATGGCTACACCTTC,CSVDPAAWWGQVYGYTF,TRBJ1-2,TRBV29-1,.,TRBD1